Each of the 9 T cell receptor beta chains below was sequenced from the same sample in a study of shared clonotypes between healthy human individuals. Naive-designated CD8 cells lacked CD45RO, were positively enriched for CCR7, and omitted terminally differentiated effector memory CD45RA+ cells. Some clones are missing from TCRdb's copy, which holds only in-frame ones; the method was immunoSEQ multiplex PCR. This sample yields about 2 million clones, of which around 96% are seen a single time; around 1.2% belongs to the top ten. The sample was naive CD8+ T cells sorted from blood. The source of these receptors is a young man in good health.

V usage is TRBV7-2 and J usage is TRBJ2-5, with 14 bases aligning to TRBD2. This CDR3 has 15 amino acids. The germline CDR1 and CDR2 sequences are SGHTA and FQGNSA. The V and J ends lost 4 bases and 4 bases, in that order; junction bases with no gene match: 2. The CDR3 coding sequence is TGTGCCAGCAGCTCGGGACTAGCGGGAGTAGAGACCCAGTACTTC. It translates to CASSSGLAGVETQYF.

The V gene is TRBV15, the J gene TRBJ2-2, with D unresolved. V was trimmed by 5 bases and J by 1 base, leaving 8 bases between them. The CDR3 runs 14 residues. Germline values: CDR1 LNHNV, CDR2 YYDKDF (reference sequence). CDR3 in amino acids: CATSLTENTGELFF. The CDR3 DNA reads as TGTGCCACCAGCTTAACAGAGAACACCGGGGAGCTGTTTTTT.

The gene calls are TRBV19 and TRBJ1-2; unclear D gene. The V end was cut by 2 bases, the J end by 1 base, with 2 bases between. Per the germline V gene, CDR1 is LNHDA and CDR2 is SQIVND (reference sequence). This CDR3 spans 12 amino acids. For the CDR3, the DNA is TGTGCCAGTAGTATAAATAACTATGGCTACACCTTC. Its translation is CASSINNYGYTF.

This clone was picked up one time. This chain joins TRBV4-1 and TRBJ1-6, with a tentative D call TRBD1 (5 bases). Germline V gives CDR1 MGHRA, CDR2 YSYEKL. Trimming removed 3 bases at V and 11 bases at J, with 17 bases between. CDR3 length: 15 amino acids. The CDR3 reads CASSHLGEGWTPLHF. The DNA of the CDR3 is TGCGCCAGCAGCCACCTCGGGGAGGGGTGGACACCCCTCCACTTT.

This sequence joins TRBV19 and TRBJ2-7, with D possibly matching TRBD2 (6 bases). Germline CDR1 and CDR2: LNHDA and SQIVND (reference sequence). This CDR3 comprises 15 residues. V was shortened by 5 bases and J by 3 bases, with 17 bases between the two germline ends. The CDR3 DNA is TGTGCCAGTAGTGTTGGGCCCGGGGGATACTACGAGCAGTACTTC. Translating gives CASSVGPGGYYEQYF.

The V and J genes are TRBV9 and TRBJ1-3; D is possibly TRBD1 (6 bases). This CDR3 region has 15 residues. Trimming took off 0 bases at V and 1 base at J, with 8 bases between the two ends. The germline gives CDR1 SGDLS, CDR2 YYNGEE. The CDR3 DNA is TGTGCCAGCAGCGTAGAGGGGGATTCTGGAAACACCATATATTTT. Encoded protein: CASSVEGDSGNTIYF.

The chain is built from TRBV13 and TRBJ1-1, with 7 bases identical to TRBD1. J gave up 3 bases and V 5 bases, and 6 bases lay outside the gene matches. The germline CDR1 and CDR2 sequences are PRHDT and FYEKMQ (reference sequence). There are 14 residues in the CDR3. CDR3 region: CASSARGLDTEAFF. The CDR3 coding sequence is TGTGCCAGCAGCGCGAGGGGGCTGGACACTGAAGCTTTCTTT.

The V gene is TRBV13, the J gene TRBJ1-2; no clear D gene. The CDR3 runs to 13 residues. Trimming pared 3 bases from V and 1 base from J, leaving 6 bases between. Germline lookup yields CDR1 PRHDT and CDR2 FYEKMQ (reference sequence). CDR3 sequence: CASSFDHNYGYTF. CDR3 nucleotides: TGTGCCAGCAGCTTTGACCATAACTATGGCTACACCTTC.

The rearrangement uses TRBV19 and TRBJ1-5; no clear D gene. Germline CDR1 is LNHDA and CDR2 is SQIVND (reference sequence). There are 18 residues in the CDR3. With 2 bases removed from V and 4 bases from J, the gap between germline ends came to 21 bases. CDR3 residues: CASSILTPLGWGNQPQHF. The CDR3 bases are TGTGCCAGTAGTATATTAACCCCCTTGGGGTGGGGAAATCAGCCCCAGCATTTT.